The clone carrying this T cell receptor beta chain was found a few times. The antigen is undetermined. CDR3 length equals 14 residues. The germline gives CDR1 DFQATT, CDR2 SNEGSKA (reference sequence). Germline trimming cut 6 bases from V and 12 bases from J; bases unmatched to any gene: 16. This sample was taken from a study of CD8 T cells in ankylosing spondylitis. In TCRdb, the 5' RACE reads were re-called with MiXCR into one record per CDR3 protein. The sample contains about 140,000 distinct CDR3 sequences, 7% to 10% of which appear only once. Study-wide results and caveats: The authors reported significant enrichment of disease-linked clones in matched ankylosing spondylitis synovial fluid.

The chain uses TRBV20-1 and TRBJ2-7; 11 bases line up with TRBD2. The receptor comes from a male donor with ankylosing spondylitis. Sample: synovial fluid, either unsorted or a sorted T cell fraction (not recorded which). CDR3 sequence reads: CSASPYLLAGASYF. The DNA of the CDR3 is TGCAGTGCCTCTCCCTACTTACTAGCGGGAGCCTCGTACTTC.